This T cell receptor beta chain originates from a study of shared clonotypes between healthy human individuals. Notes on the study in general: Across subsets, estimated richness was generally greater for naive than for memory populations. The four-donor shared clonotypes exceeded non-shared clonotypes in generation probability, with non-shared ones scoring lower.

Produced via immunoSEQ multiplex PCR; TCRdb's table is partial and in-frame only. Among more than 1,200,000 clones listed, 98% were seen once. This clone was recorded once. Its target is unknown. The length of the CDR3 is 14 residues. The V gene lost 4 bases and the J gene lost 5 bases, with 14 bases spanning the gap. Germline V gene data show CDR1 as SEHNR and CDR2 as FQNEAQ (reference sequence). Input material: naive CD4+ T cells sorted from blood. Subset here: CD45RA+ positively selected. This TCR derives from a man in his thirties or forties in good health. The chain carries TRBV7-9 and TRBJ1-1, with D possibly TRBD1 on 6 matching bases. In DNA, the CDR3 is TGTGCCAGCAGCTCAAGGGGGGGAATTACTGAAGCTTTCTTT. This sequence encodes CASSSRGGITEAFF.